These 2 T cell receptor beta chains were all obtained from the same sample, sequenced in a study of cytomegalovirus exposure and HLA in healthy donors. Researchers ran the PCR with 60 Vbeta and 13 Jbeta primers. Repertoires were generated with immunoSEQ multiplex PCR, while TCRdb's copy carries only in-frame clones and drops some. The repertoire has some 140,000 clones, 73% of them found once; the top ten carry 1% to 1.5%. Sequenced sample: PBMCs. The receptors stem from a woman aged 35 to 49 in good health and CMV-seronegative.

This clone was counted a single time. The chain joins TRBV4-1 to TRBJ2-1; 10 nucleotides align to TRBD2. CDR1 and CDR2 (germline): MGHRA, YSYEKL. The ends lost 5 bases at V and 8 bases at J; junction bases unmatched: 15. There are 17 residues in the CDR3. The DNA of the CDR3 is TGCGCCAGCAGCGCACCTACGGGAACTAGCGGGGTATATGAGCAGTTCTTC. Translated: CASSAPTGTSGVYEQFF.

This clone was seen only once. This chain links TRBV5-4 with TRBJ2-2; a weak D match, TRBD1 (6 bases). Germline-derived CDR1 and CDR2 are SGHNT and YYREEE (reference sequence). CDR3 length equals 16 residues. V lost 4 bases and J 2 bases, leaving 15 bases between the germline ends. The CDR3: CASSQDRFTNTGELFF. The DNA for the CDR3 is TGTGCCAGCAGCCAGGACAGATTCACTAACACCGGGGAGCTGTTTTTT.